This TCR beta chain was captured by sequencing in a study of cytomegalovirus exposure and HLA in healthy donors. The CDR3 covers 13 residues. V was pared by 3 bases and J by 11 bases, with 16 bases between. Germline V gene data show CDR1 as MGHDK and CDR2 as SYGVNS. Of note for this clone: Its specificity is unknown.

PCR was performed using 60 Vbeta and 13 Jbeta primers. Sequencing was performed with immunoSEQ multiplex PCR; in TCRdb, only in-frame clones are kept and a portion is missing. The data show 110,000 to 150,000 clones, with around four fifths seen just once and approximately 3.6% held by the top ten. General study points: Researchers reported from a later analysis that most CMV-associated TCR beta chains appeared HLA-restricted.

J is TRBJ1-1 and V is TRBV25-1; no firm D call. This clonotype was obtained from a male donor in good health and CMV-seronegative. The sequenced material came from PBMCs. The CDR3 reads CASSDVTSGGAFF. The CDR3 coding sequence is TGTGCCAGCAGTGACGTAACTTCGGGTGGGGCTTTCTTT.